These 22 T cell receptor beta chains came from one sample sequenced in a study of OX40 agonist ivuxolimab in advanced cancers. Measured with immunoSEQ multiplex PCR; TCRdb has only the in-frame clones, and not every one. The sample carries tens of thousands of clones, just under 90% recorded once. The sample in question was CD4+ or CD8+ T cells sorted from blood, obtained in a trial of the OX40 agonist ivuxolimab. All receptors come from an adult with an advanced solid tumor such as melanoma, head and neck, liver or kidney cancer.

This clone was seen a single time. The J gene is TRBJ1-2, the V gene TRBV27; 8 nucleotides align to TRBD1. Germline V gene lookup returns CDR1 MNHEY and CDR2 SMNVEV (reference sequence). CDR3 size: 14 residues. V lost 5 bases, J lost 2 bases, and 4 bases stayed unmatched. CDR3 DNA: TGTGCCAGCAGTCACAGGACAGGGAACTATGGCTACACCTTC. This gives the protein CASSHRTGNYGYTF.

V usage is TRBV7-9 and J usage is TRBJ2-7, with D perhaps TRBD1 (5 bases). Germline CDR1 and CDR2: SEHNR and FQNEAQ (reference sequence). This CDR3 is built from 13 residues. Trimming removed 5 bases at V and 2 bases at J, with 10 bases between. CDR3 sequence: CASSGVTAYEQYF. The DNA of the CDR3 is TGTGCCAGCAGCGGCGTGACAGCCTACGAGCAGTACTTC.

This clone occurred once. V and J are TRBV29-1 and TRBJ2-3; D may match TRBD1 or TRBD2 (6 bases each). This CDR3 spans 15 amino acids. CDR1 and CDR2 (germline): SQVTM, ANQGSEA. V shed 2 bases and J shed 5 bases, with 17 bases lying between them. CDR3 sequence reads: CSVETLGGPGDTQYF. DNA of the CDR3: TGCAGCGTTGAAACCCTGGGGGGCCCAGGAGATACGCAGTATTTT.

This chain links TRBV15 with TRBJ2-7, with D uncertain. V lost 3 bases to trimming and J lost 5 bases, with 14 bases between them. Germline V gives CDR1 LNHNV, CDR2 YYDKDF (reference sequence). This CDR3 is built from 14 residues. CDR3 residues: CATSRRSRSDEQYF. The CDR3 DNA reads TGTGCCACCAGCAGGAGGTCCAGGTCCGACGAGCAGTACTTC.

The gene calls are TRBV19 and TRBJ2-3, with D unclear. Germline-derived CDR1 and CDR2 are LNHDA and SQIVND (reference sequence). The CDR3 consists of 13 residues. V gave up 11 bases and J gave up 0 bases, with 12 bases separating them. CDR3 region: CAAAVTSTDTQYF. CDR3 sequence (DNA): TGTGCCGCCGCTGTCACTAGCACAGATACGCAGTATTTT. Full variable domain (missing parts from reference TRBV19 and TRBJ2-3): DGGITQSPKYLFRKEGQNVTLSCEQNLNHDAMYWYRQDPGQGLRLIYYSQIVNDFQKGDIAEGYSVSREKKESFPLTVTSAQKNPTAFYLCAAAVTSTDTQYFGPGTRLTVL.

V usage is TRBV5-8 and J usage is TRBJ2-7; no firm D call. Germline V gives CDR1 SGHTS, CDR2 YDEGEE. The V and J ends lost 3 bases and 0 bases respectively, with 7 bases between them. The CDR3 runs to 13 residues. This CDR3 reads CASSSYGSYEQYF. Here the CDR3 DNA reads TGTGCCAGCAGCTCCTACGGCTCCTACGAGCAGTACTTC.

This chain joins TRBV2 and TRBJ2-7; TRBD2 matches 7 bases. With V trimmed by 7 bases and J by 5 bases, 11 bases remained unmatched. This CDR3 comprises 14 residues. CDR1 and CDR2 (germline): SNHLY, FYNNEI. The CDR3 loop is CASTPGREIHEQYF. In nucleotides, the CDR3 is TGTGCCAGCACCCCCGGGCGGGAGATCCACGAGCAGTACTTC.

V usage is TRBV9 and J usage is TRBJ2-1; 10 positions agree with TRBD2. CDR3 length: 15 amino acids. With V trimmed by 5 bases and J by 8 bases, 10 bases remained unmatched. Germline V CDR1 and CDR2: SGDLS, YYNGEE. The CDR3 bases are TGTGCCAGCAGTTCCGTAGCGGGGGGCCGGGATGAGCAGTTCTTC. Protein: CASSSVAGGRDEQFF.

The genes are TRBV25-1 and TRBJ2-2, with a tentative D call TRBD2 (7 bases). Trimming removed 4 bases from V and 6 bases from J, with 12 bases in between. This CDR3 has 14 residues. Germline lookup yields CDR1 MGHDK and CDR2 SYGVNS. For the CDR3, the DNA is TGTGCCAGCAGTGTAGGGGGGGCGGCCGGGGAGCTGTTTTTT. This sequence encodes CASSVGGAAGELFF.

The sample holds one count of this clone. For the CDR3, the DNA is TGTGCCAGCAGCTTGGGTATTTCGCCGAACACTGAAGCTTTCTTT. Its translation: CASSLGISPNTEAFF. This rearrangement joins TRBV5-4 to TRBJ1-1; D not resolved. Trimming left V 0 bases short and J 1 base short, with 10 bases between. Germline V lookup: CDR1 SGHNT, CDR2 YYREEE (reference sequence). The CDR3 spans 15 residues.

V usage is TRBV27 and J usage is TRBJ2-1; D remains unclear. Germline lookup yields CDR1 MNHEY and CDR2 SMNVEV (reference sequence). This CDR3 is 15 amino acids long. The V end lost 7 bases, the J end lost 0 bases, and 13 bases lay between the germline ends. The CDR3 sequence: CASTQLGSSYNEQFF. The CDR3 DNA is TGTGCCAGCACTCAGTTAGGAAGCTCCTACAATGAGCAGTTCTTC.

The chain uses TRBV29-1 and TRBJ2-7; 7 nucleotides align to TRBD2. Looked up from germline, CDR1 is SQVTM and CDR2 is ANQGSEA. V was pared by 3 bases and J by 0 bases, with 2 bases of the junction left unmatched. The CDR3 contains 13 residues. CDR3 amino acids: CSVDGRGSYEQYF. CDR3 bases: TGCAGCGTTGATGGGAGGGGCTCCTACGAGCAGTACTTC.

V gene TRBV6-6 combines with J gene TRBJ2-1; no clear D gene. The CDR3 runs to 12 residues. From germline, CDR1 is MNHNY and CDR2 SVGAGI (reference sequence). V lost 0 bases, J lost 10 bases, and 7 bases lay in between. CDR3: CASSYSGHEQFF. CDR3 nucleotide sequence: TGTGCCAGCAGTTACTCGGGCCACGAGCAGTTCTTC.

V is TRBV7-9 and J is TRBJ1-2; D uncertain. Germline values: CDR1 SEHNR, CDR2 FQNEAQ (reference sequence). The V end lost 1 base, the J end lost 14 bases, and 11 bases lay between the germline ends. CDR3 length: 11 residues. CDR3 in amino acids: CASSLGSDWTF. The CDR3 region has the DNA TGTGCCAGCAGCTTAGGGTCGGACTGGACCTTC.

This clone was detected once. The chain joins TRBV7-3 to TRBJ2-7; 7 bases are a match to TRBD2. The germline V gene has CDR1 SGHTA and CDR2 FQGTGA. Trimming removed 0 bases from V and 0 bases from J; junction bases left unmatched: 5. This CDR3 comprises 16 residues. In nucleotides, the CDR3 is TGTGCCAGCAGCTTAACGGAGCGGGGACCCTCCTACGAGCAGTACTTC. It is translated as CASSLTERGPSYEQYF.

The chain couples TRBV27 to TRBJ1-1; a possible D gene is TRBD1 (5 bases). The CDR3 runs 13 residues. V dropped 3 bases and J dropped 9 bases, with 14 bases sitting between them. The germline CDR1 and CDR2 sequences are MNHEY and SMNVEV (reference sequence). CDR3 amino acids: CASSFQGSSQAFF. Written as DNA, the CDR3 is TGTGCCAGCAGTTTTCAGGGTAGCAGTCAAGCTTTCTTT.

The chain combines TRBV18 with TRBJ2-7, with 7 bases matching TRBD2. The CDR3 runs 13 residues. Germline CDR1 KGHSH, CDR2 LQKENI. J gave up 3 bases and V 3 bases, and 2 bases lay outside the gene matches. CDR3 residues: CASSPGGFYEQYF. The DNA for the CDR3 is TGTGCCAGCTCACCGGGGGGGTTCTACGAGCAGTACTTC.

The rearrangement links TRBV6-6 to TRBJ2-7; D remains unclear. CDR1 is MNHNY and CDR2 is SVGAGI in the germline V gene (reference sequence). V was shortened by 2 bases and J by 5 bases, with 13 bases between the two germline ends. The CDR3 contains 14 residues. This CDR3 is CASSYAVGVDEQYF. For the CDR3, the DNA is TGTGCCAGCAGTTACGCGGTTGGGGTGGACGAGCAGTACTTC.

V usage is TRBV6-1 and J usage is TRBJ1-1, with D hard to call. Germline assignment: CDR1 MNHNS and CDR2 SASEGT. The CDR3 runs 13 residues. The V end was cut by 1 base, the J end by 8 bases, with 11 bases between. CDR3 nucleotides: TGTGCCAGCAGTGAAGGGGGTGGCAGAGAAGCTTTCTTT. This codes for CASSEGGGREAFF.

J is TRBJ1-6 and V is TRBV4-1; no clear D gene. The CDR3 is 16 residues long. CDR1 is MGHRA, CDR2 YSYEKL, per germline. Trimming pared 6 bases from V and 12 bases from J, leaving 24 bases between. CDR3 bases: TGCGCCAGCAGACCTCATCAACCCTCGACGGAGGTACCCCTCCACTTT. This sequence encodes CASRPHQPSTEVPLHF.

The chain joins TRBV4-1 to TRBJ2-3; 11 positions match TRBD2. This CDR3 comprises 16 residues. V was pared by 5 bases and J by 1 base, with 5 bases of the junction left unmatched. Looked up from germline, CDR1 is MGHRA and CDR2 is YSYEKL. CDR3 protein: CASSARGLAGTDTQYF. CDR3 nucleotides: TGCGCCAGCAGCGCCCGGGGACTAGCGGGCACAGATACGCAGTATTTT.

This chain links TRBV19 with TRBJ1-5; no clear D. Germline CDR1 LNHDA, CDR2 SQIVND (reference sequence). The CDR3 has 16 residues. Trimming stripped 0 bases from V and 5 bases from J, with 14 bases between. The CDR3 DNA sequence: TGTGCCAGTAGTATAGATCCAGTTAACAGTTATCAGCCCCAGCATTTT. Translated, it gives CASSIDPVNSYQPQHF.